This entry lists 24 T cell receptor beta chains sequenced from one sample in a study of control samples from healthy donors and cancer patients. The data were produced by immunoSEQ multiplex PCR, yet TCRdb's version contains in-frame clones alone and is incomplete. The table records about 160,000 clones, roughly 94% of them present only once. Sequenced input: PBMCs. The origin of the receptors is a man in his sixties with colorectal cancer.

V usage is TRBV7-2 and J usage is TRBJ1-1, with D tentatively TRBD1 (6 bases). Per the germline V gene, CDR1 is SGHTA and CDR2 is FQGNSA. Trimming took 3 bases from V and 6 from J, leaving 14 bases between them. This CDR3 is 14 amino acids long. The CDR3 sequence: CASSLNGRGPEAFF. The DNA of the CDR3 is TGTGCCAGCAGCTTGAATGGGCGGGGGCCTGAAGCTTTCTTT.

The chain employs TRBV5-4 and TRBJ2-7; tentatively, D is TRBD1 (6 bases). The germline CDR1 and CDR2 sequences are SGHNT and YYREEE (reference sequence). The CDR3 length is 12 residues. The ends were cut back, 5 bases at V and 1 base at J, with 7 bases in the middle. CDR3 residues: CASRQGSYEQYF. CDR3 sequence (DNA): TGTGCCAGCAGACAGGGATCCTACGAGCAGTACTTC.

The chain is built from TRBV5-1 and TRBJ1-2; D might be TRBD1 (6 bases). V was clipped by 4 bases and J by 7 bases, with 11 bases between them. The CDR3 is 12 amino acids. Germline values: CDR1 SGHRS, CDR2 YFSETQ. The DNA for the CDR3 is TGCGCCAGCAGCGACTCAGGGGTTGGCTACACCTTC. The encoded protein is CASSDSGVGYTF.

This sequence joins TRBV23-1 and TRBJ1-1; TRBD1 matches 12 bases. TRBV23-1 is recorded as an ORF, its role being uncertain. V shed 0 bases, J shed 1 base, and the junction held 3 bases outside the gene matches. The CDR3 spans 17 residues. CDR3 DNA: TGCGCCAGCAGTCAATCCGGGACAGGGGGCCCGAACACTGAAGCTTTCTTT. Translated: CASSQSGTGGPNTEAFF.

V is TRBV14 and J is TRBJ2-3, with 8 bases matching TRBD2. CDR3 length equals 16 residues. The J segment lost 6 bases and the V segment lost 1 base, leaving 9 bases of the junction unmatched. CDR1 and CDR2 (germline): SGHDN, FVKESK. CDR3 sequence (DNA): TGTGCCAGCAGCCAAGGGTCCTGGCGGGGGGCTGATACGCAGTATTTT. Translated: CASSQGSWRGADTQYF.

Remarks on this clone: Germline and junction disagree at one end, which may indicate a read error. The gene calls are TRBV10-2 and TRBJ2-7; TRBD1 might be the D (5 bases). This CDR3 comprises 13 residues. Germline loops: CDR1 WSHSY, CDR2 SAAADI. In DNA form, the CDR3 reads TGCGCGAGCAACAAGGGGATAGCCTACGAGCAGTACTTC. Its translation is CASNKGIAYEQYF.

The chain employs TRBV5-1 and TRBJ1-1, with 7 bases that match TRBD1. Per germline, CDR1 SGHRS and CDR2 YFSETQ. This CDR3 has 13 residues. Losses at the gene ends were 5 bases for V and 6 bases for J; bases not matched to a gene: 7. This CDR3 is CASSTQGLAEAFF. CDR3 DNA: TGCGCCAGCAGTACACAGGGGCTGGCTGAAGCTTTCTTT.

The V and J genes are TRBV6-2 or TRBV6-3 and TRBJ1-6; no firm D call. Germline CDR1 reads MNHEY; CDR2 reads SVGEGT. CDR3 length: 18 amino acids. Deletions cut 3 bases from V and 0 bases from J, with 15 bases between. CDR3 sequence (DNA): TGTGCCAGCAGTTATCCCGAATCAGAGAGCTCCTATAATTCACCCCTCCACTTT. Translated: CASSYPESESSYNSPLHF.

This clone was counted a single time. This chain links TRBV7-6 with TRBJ1-1; TRBD1 matches 8 bases. Per germline, CDR1 SGHVS and CDR2 FNYEAQ. With 6 bases clipped from V and 0 bases from J, the junction kept 0 bases outside the gene matches. The CDR3 covers 13 residues. Here the CDR3 reads CASRGQVNTEAFF. The CDR3 region has the DNA TGTGCCAGCAGGGGACAGGTGAACACTGAAGCTTTCTTT.

The rearrangement links TRBV27 to TRBJ2-4; D unclear. The CDR3 is 15 residues long. V gave up 8 bases and J gave up 0 bases, with 14 bases separating them. In germline, CDR1 is MNHEY, CDR2 SMNVEV (reference sequence). CDR3 sequence: CASGTRNLAKNIQYF. CDR3 nucleotide sequence: TGTGCCAGCGGAACAAGGAACCTAGCCAAAAACATTCAGTACTTC.

CDR3 protein: CASSPPGTGGTDTQYF. Written as DNA, the CDR3 is TGTGCCAGCTCACCACCCGGGACAGGTGGCACAGATACGCAGTATTTT. The chain combines TRBV18 with TRBJ2-3; 8 bases are shared with TRBD1. J gave up 1 base and V 0 bases, and 3 bases lay outside the gene matches. In germline, CDR1 is KGHSH, CDR2 LQKENI. The CDR3 is 16 amino acids.

The rearrangement uses TRBV7-9 and TRBJ1-6; no reliable D call. Germline CDR1 reads SEHNR; CDR2 reads FQNEAQ (reference sequence). The CDR3 is made up of 15 amino acids. The ends were cut back, 6 bases at V and 9 bases at J, with 18 bases in the middle. The DNA of the CDR3 is TGTGCCAGCAGGGGCCGTCAGGCAGACGGTTCACCCCTCCACTTT. This translates into CASRGRQADGSPLHF.

This clone was observed a single time. This chain connects TRBV28 to TRBJ1-1; maybe TRBD1 (6 bases). The V end lost 3 bases, the J end lost 5 bases, and 13 bases lay between the germline ends. CDR1 MDHEN and CDR2 SYDVKM come from the germline V gene. The CDR3 has 14 residues. The CDR3 nucleotides read TGTGCCAGCAGTTTTGGGACAACGGGGACTGAAGCTTTCTTT. It yields the protein CASSFGTTGTEAFF.

The chain carries TRBV6-2 or TRBV6-3 and TRBJ2-5, with D tentatively TRBD2 (6 bases). V was clipped by 0 bases and J by 5 bases, with 13 bases between them. This CDR3 is 15 amino acids long. Germline V CDR1 and CDR2: MNHEY, SVGEGT. The CDR3 reads CASSYSSRGSETQYF. Here the CDR3 DNA reads TGTGCCAGCAGTTACTCGAGCCGGGGGTCGGAGACCCAGTACTTC.

In this sample, this clone turned up a few times. The chain recombines TRBV29-1 with TRBJ2-1, with 9 bases fitting TRBD1. Trimming removed 6 bases from V and 3 bases from J; junction bases left unmatched: 6. This CDR3 is built from 14 residues. Germline V gives CDR1 SQVTM, CDR2 ANQGSEA. Here the CDR3 DNA reads TGCAGCGTGCTGGGGACAGGGAACTACAATGAGCAGTTCTTC. This encodes CSVLGTGNYNEQFF.

This chain uses TRBV6-1 with TRBJ2-7, with 7 bases aligning to TRBD1. There are 14 residues in the CDR3. Per the germline V gene, CDR1 is MNHNS and CDR2 is SASEGT. Trimming at V came to 2 bases and at J to 5 bases, leaving 6 bases not matched to a gene. The DNA of the CDR3 is TGTGCCAGCAGTGAAAGGGGACAGCCCCACGAGCAGTACTTC. Its protein is CASSERGQPHEQYF.

The chain couples TRBV5-1 to TRBJ1-5, with D maybe TRBD1 (5 bases). V was pared by 1 base and J by 7 bases, with 9 bases between. CDR1 SGHRS and CDR2 YFSETQ come from the germline V gene. The CDR3 is made up of 13 amino acids. The CDR3 DNA sequence: TGCGCCAGCAGCTTGTCCGGGGACCAGCCCCAGCATTTT. Its translation: CASSLSGDQPQHF.

J is TRBJ1-3 and V is TRBV29-1; 11 bases are a match to TRBD1. CDR3 length: 13 amino acids. Germline loops: CDR1 SQVTM, CDR2 ANQGSEA. V gave up 6 bases and J gave up 8 bases; unmatched junction bases: 6. The CDR3 protein is CSVAGTGGDTIYF. Here the CDR3 DNA reads TGCAGCGTCGCCGGGACAGGGGGAGACACCATATATTTT.

The genes are TRBV7-2 and TRBJ1-1; D is unclear. Germline CDR1 SGHTA, CDR2 FQGNSA. V lost 5 bases to trimming and J lost 2 bases, with 9 bases between them. The CDR3 runs to 13 residues. The CDR3 region is CASSARPNTEAFF. The CDR3 DNA reads TGTGCCAGCAGCGCCCGACCTAACACTGAAGCTTTCTTT.

The gene calls are TRBV5-6 and TRBJ1-6, with a possible D match to TRBD1 (6 bases). This CDR3 is 14 amino acids long. The germline V and J ends were trimmed by 7 bases and 7 bases, with 15 bases remaining between them. Per the germline V gene, CDR1 is SGHDT and CDR2 is YYEEEE. The CDR3 DNA sequence: TGTGCCAGCGCTCTGACAGGAGGCAATTCACCCCTCCACTTT. Translating it yields CASALTGGNSPLHF.

The rearrangement joins TRBV5-6 to TRBJ2-7, with 7 positions matching TRBD1. Germline CDR1 reads SGHDT; CDR2 reads YYEEEE. V dropped 4 bases and J dropped 5; count of bases not matched to a gene: 3. The CDR3 runs 12 residues. CDR3: CASSATGDEQYF. CDR3 DNA sequence: TGTGCCAGCAGCGCTACAGGGGACGAGCAGTACTTC.

The J gene is TRBJ1-2, the V gene TRBV5-4, with a possible D match to TRBD1 (5 bases). The germline V and J ends were trimmed by 0 bases and 4 bases, with 10 bases remaining between them. Germline lookup yields CDR1 SGHNT and CDR2 YYREEE (reference sequence). The CDR3 length is 14 residues. The CDR3 here is CASSLEGRAYGYTF. The DNA of the CDR3 is TGTGCCAGCAGCTTGGAGGGGCGGGCCTATGGCTACACCTTC.

The rearrangement joins TRBV12-3 or TRBV12-4 to TRBJ2-3; no definite D call. This CDR3 spans 13 amino acids. The V gene lost 6 bases and the J gene lost 4 bases, with 11 bases spanning the gap. The CDR3 bases are TGTGCCAGCAGGCCCGAATCCCCAGATACGCAGTATTTT. Translation: CASRPESPDTQYF.

CDR3 bases: TGCGCCAGCAGCCAAGGGGACAGGGTAGGGGAGCCCCAGCATTTT. Translating gives CASSQGDRVGEPQHF. V gene TRBV4-1 combines with J gene TRBJ1-5; 9 bases fit TRBD1. V lost 1 base and J lost 8; bases outside the gene matches: 6. Germline V gene data show CDR1 as MGHRA and CDR2 as YSYEKL. The CDR3 consists of 15 residues.